The 22 T cell receptor beta chains reported below all come from one sample, sequenced in a study of CD8+ T cells in alopecia areata. Extracted RNA was reverse transcribed into cDNA, the sequencing template. Generated by immunoSEQ multiplex PCR, the TCRdb table keeps only in-frame clones and is missing some. The data show over 90,000 clones, roughly half seen once. Sequencing used CD4+ T cells sorted from blood. The receptors originated from a human donor in good health.

The rearrangement uses TRBV29-1 and TRBJ2-3; possible D gene TRBD2, 6 bases. Trimming removed 7 bases from V and 5 bases from J, with 13 bases in between. The CDR3 consists of 12 residues. Germline V lookup: CDR1 SQVTM, CDR2 ANQGSEA. The CDR3 sequence: CSAGRDGDTQYF. The CDR3 nucleotides read TGCAGCGCCGGGCGGGATGGAGATACGCAGTATTTT.

In this sample, this clone turned up a few times. J is TRBJ2-2 and V is TRBV5-6; D remains unclear. V lost 4 bases to trimming and J lost 3 bases, with 4 bases between them. The CDR3 is made up of 12 amino acids. Per germline, CDR1 SGHDT and CDR2 YYEEEE. CDR3 DNA: TGTGCCAGCAGCCGATACACCGGGGAGCTGTTTTTT. It codes for CASSRYTGELFF.

This chain joins TRBV30 and TRBJ1-4; no clear D gene. V was clipped by 2 bases and J by 7 bases, with 5 bases between them. Germline V gives CDR1 GTSNPN, CDR2 SVGIG (reference sequence). The CDR3 is 11 amino acids. CDR3 nucleotide sequence: TGTGCCTGGAGTCGGGGTGAAAAACTGTTTTTT. This codes for CAWSRGEKLFF.

This clone was seen only a few times. The chain employs TRBV30 and TRBJ1-5; perhaps TRBD1 as D (6 bases). Trimming cost V 3 bases and J 2 bases, with 11 bases left between them. The germline V gene encodes CDR1 GTSNPN and CDR2 SVGIG (reference sequence). The CDR3 length is 14 residues. This chain's CDR3 is CAWRRGAGNQPQHF. CDR3 in DNA: TGTGCCTGGAGACGGGGGGCAGGCAATCAGCCCCAGCATTTT.

This rearrangement joins TRBV5-4 to TRBJ2-1, with D perhaps TRBD1 or TRBD2 (5 bases each). This CDR3 has 13 residues. Germline V lookup: CDR1 SGHNT, CDR2 YYREEE (reference sequence). With 4 bases removed from V and 6 bases from J, the gap between germline ends came to 11 bases. CDR3 amino acids: CASSPGTRNEQFF. The DNA for the CDR3 is TGTGCCAGCAGCCCCGGGACGCGCAATGAGCAGTTCTTC.

J is TRBJ2-1 and V is TRBV30; D may match TRBD1 or TRBD2 (6 bases each). The CDR3 is 15 amino acids. Germline V gives CDR1 GTSNPN, CDR2 SVGIG (reference sequence). V lost 4 bases and J lost 3, with 16 bases in between. CDR3 nucleotides: TGTGCCTGGATCAAAAGGGGGGCCAGCTACAATGAGCAGTTCTTC. It codes for CAWIKRGASYNEQFF.

There are a few counts of this clone. The V call is TRBV6-6, the J call TRBJ2-7; D not certain. The CDR3 totals 15 residues. CDR1 is MNHNY, CDR2 SVGAGI, per germline (reference sequence). Trimming took 2 bases from V and 0 from J, leaving 11 bases between them. The chain's CDR3 is CASSYTWTGSYEQYF. CDR3 DNA sequence: TGTGCCAGCAGTTACACCTGGACGGGCTCCTACGAGCAGTACTTC.

In this sample, this clone turned up a few times. The V call is TRBV6-5, the J call TRBJ1-2, with D possibly TRBD1 on 5 matching bases. Trimming pared 5 bases from V and 7 bases from J, leaving 8 bases between. The CDR3 runs to 11 residues. CDR1 and CDR2 from the germline V gene are MNHEY and SVGAGI. The CDR3 bases are TGTGCCAGCAGTAGACAGAGTGGCTACACCTTC. This encodes CASSRQSGYTF.

In this sample, this clone turned up a few times. The gene calls are TRBV4-3 and TRBJ1-3; TRBD1 might be the D (5 bases). CDR1 LGHNA and CDR2 YSLEER come from the germline V gene. The CDR3 consists of 19 residues. The V gene lost 5 bases and the J gene lost 0 bases, with 23 bases spanning the gap. CDR3 residues: CASSNYRATGTNSGNTIYF. CDR3 sequence (DNA): TGCGCCAGCAGCAACTATAGGGCTACTGGGACGAACTCTGGAAACACCATATATTTT.

This chain uses TRBV30 with TRBJ2-7; 9 bases agree with TRBD1. Germline values: CDR1 GTSNPN, CDR2 SVGIG (reference sequence). CDR3 size: 14 residues. V shed 7 bases and J 4 bases; nucleotides not matched to a gene: 11. The CDR3 here is CASQTGTGPYEQYF. The CDR3 DNA follows: TGTGCCTCACAAACCGGGACAGGGCCGTACGAGCAGTACTTC.

The chain employs TRBV10-3 and TRBJ1-2; 9 nucleotides match TRBD1. The CDR3 is made up of 12 amino acids. Germline CDR1 ENHRY, CDR2 SYGVKD. The V segment lost 7 bases and the J segment 6 bases; nucleotides outside the gene matches: 3. CDR3 sequence reads: CAIKDRGDGYTF. CDR3 bases: TGTGCCATCAAAGACAGGGGGGATGGCTACACCTTC.

The genes are TRBV5-5 and TRBJ1-6; D might be TRBD1 (5 bases). Germline V gene data show CDR1 as SGHKS and CDR2 as YYEKEE (reference sequence). The ends were cut back, 4 bases at V and 7 bases at J, with 12 bases in the middle. The CDR3 runs 14 residues. The CDR3 reads CASSPGTVNSPLHF. DNA of the CDR3: TGTGCCAGCAGCCCCGGGACGGTAAATTCACCCCTCCACTTT.

This clone was observed a few times. The chain links TRBV5-6 to TRBJ2-7; 7 nucleotides align to TRBD2. With 4 bases clipped from V and 4 bases from J, the junction kept 8 bases outside the gene matches. The V gene's germline CDR1 is SGHDT and CDR2 YYEEEE. The CDR3 length is 14 residues. CDR3 sequence: CASSVGLGSYEQYF. The CDR3 DNA reads as TGTGCCAGCAGCGTTGGACTAGGATCGTACGAGCAGTACTTC.

The V call is TRBV19, the J call TRBJ1-2; 8 bases are shared with TRBD1. Germline assignment: CDR1 LNHDA and CDR2 SQIVND (reference sequence). This CDR3 region has 13 residues. V shed 6 bases and J 5 bases; nucleotides not matched to a gene: 5. DNA of the CDR3: TGTGCCAGTAGGGCGGACAGGGCATATGGCTACACCTTC. It is translated as CASRADRAYGYTF.

This clone was picked up a small number of times. The rearrangement links TRBV30 to TRBJ2-5; weak D call: TRBD1 (6 bases). Trimming cost V 0 bases and J 7 bases, with 9 bases left between them. Germline CDR1 is GTSNPN and CDR2 is SVGIG (reference sequence). The CDR3 has 12 amino acids. DNA for the CDR3: TGTGCCTGGAGTGTACAGGGACCGACCCAGTACTTC. Translation gives CAWSVQGPTQYF.

The V call is TRBV6-9, the J call TRBJ2-1; tentatively, D is TRBD1 (5 bases). The CDR3 runs 12 residues. V lost 9 bases and J lost 6, with 12 bases in between. The V gene's germline CDR1 is MNHGY and CDR2 SVAAGI. CDR3 nucleotide sequence: TGTGCCAGGGGGCCTAGACCCAATGAGCAGTTCTTC. Its protein product is CARGPRPNEQFF.

The gene calls are TRBV28 and TRBJ2-7; D perhaps matches TRBD1 (6 bases). Germline-derived CDR1 and CDR2 are MDHEN and SYDVKM. V was cut by 5 bases and J by 0 bases, with 17 bases left in between. This CDR3 contains 16 residues. The CDR3 DNA reads as TGTGCCAGCAGTCGGACCAGACAGGTTAGCTCCTACGAGCAGTACTTC. Residues: CASSRTRQVSSYEQYF.

CDR3 nucleotide sequence: TGTGCCAGCAAGAGTAGCACAGATACGCAGTATTTT. Its protein is CASKSSTDTQYF. J is TRBJ2-3 and V is TRBV28; D gene uncertain. V dropped 7 bases and J dropped 0 bases, with 5 bases sitting between them. The CDR3 covers 12 residues. Germline values: CDR1 MDHEN, CDR2 SYDVKM.

The gene calls are TRBV28 and TRBJ1-5; TRBD1 agrees at 9 bases. The germline V gene encodes CDR1 MDHEN and CDR2 SYDVKM. V trimming: 6 bases; J trimming: 6 bases; junction bases outside the gene matches: 3. The CDR3 is 13 amino acids. The CDR3, as DNA: TGTGCCAGCAGAGGGACAGGGAGTCAGCCCCAGCATTTT. Protein: CASRGTGSQPQHF.

This clone has only one observation. The chain recombines TRBV28 with TRBJ1-2, with D hard to call. In germline, CDR1 is MDHEN, CDR2 SYDVKM. CDR3 length equals 14 residues. With 3 bases removed from V and 0 bases from J, the gap between germline ends came to 8 bases. The CDR3 loop reads CASSFSGSNYGYTF. The DNA of the CDR3 is TGTGCCAGCAGTTTTTCAGGATCTAACTATGGCTACACCTTC.

J is TRBJ2-7 and V is TRBV9; TRBD1 matches 7 bases. Germline V gene data show CDR1 as SGDLS and CDR2 as YYNGEE. After removal of 5 bases from V and 4 bases from J, the junction contained 6 bases not matched to a gene. This CDR3 has 13 residues. The CDR3 DNA reads as TGTGCCAGCAGTAGGGACAGCGCTTACGAGCAGTACTTC. Amino acids: CASSRDSAYEQYF.

CDR3 residues: CAWGRAIKNTEAFF. In DNA form, the CDR3 reads TGTGCCTGGGGCCGGGCAATTAAGAACACTGAAGCTTTCTTT. The J gene is TRBJ1-1, the V gene TRBV30, with no clear D. Trimming removed 5 bases from V and 1 base from J, with 14 bases in between. CDR1 and CDR2 from the germline V gene are GTSNPN and SVGIG (reference sequence). The CDR3 is 14 residues long.